One and the same sample provided the 30 T cell receptor beta chains below, sequenced in a study of blood T cell repertoires in COVID-19. Generated by immunoSEQ multiplex PCR, the TCRdb table keeps only in-frame clones and is missing some. Among fewer than 250,000 clones listed, about 85% were seen once. Material: peripheral blood. Receptors originate from a man in his sixties or seventies with acute or convalescent COVID-19.

The chain couples TRBV3-1 (or the pseudogene TRBV3-2) to TRBJ2-3; 8 nucleotides match TRBD2. This CDR3 has 14 amino acids. V lost 4 bases to trimming and J lost 6 bases; unmatched junction nucleotides: 6. The germline CDR1 and CDR2 sequences are LGHDT and YNNKEL (reference sequence). The DNA for the CDR3 is TGTGCCAGCAGCCTAAGCGGGAGCAGGGATACGCAGTATTTT. It codes for CASSLSGSRDTQYF.

The chain uses TRBV7-8 and TRBJ1-6; the match to TRBD1 covers 8 bases. CDR3 size: 15 residues. V trimming: 1 base; J trimming: 9 bases; junction bases outside the gene matches: 5. Germline values: CDR1 SGHVS, CDR2 FQNEAQ. CDR3: CASSLGGTGASPLHF. DNA of the CDR3: TGTGCCAGCAGCTTAGGTGGGACAGGTGCTTCACCCCTCCACTTT.

This chain connects TRBV2 to TRBJ2-3; D is unclear. The CDR3 is 14 residues long. Trimming cost V 5 bases and J 0 bases, with 9 bases left between them. Germline CDR1 SNHLY, CDR2 FYNNEI. The CDR3 reads CASSYQLSTDTQYF. The CDR3 region has the DNA TGTGCCAGCAGTTATCAGTTAAGCACAGATACGCAGTATTTT. The whole variable domain, remainder taken from reference TRBV2 and TRBJ2-3, is EPEVTQTPSHQVTQMGQEVILRCVPISNHLYFYWYRQILGQKVEFLVSFYNNEISEKSEIFDDQFSVERPDGSNFTLKIRSTKLEDSAMYFCASSYQLSTDTQYFGPGTRLTVL.

The chain links TRBV19 to TRBJ2-7; perhaps TRBD1 as D (6 bases). CDR3 length equals 16 residues. V lost 5 bases, J lost 7 bases, and 24 bases lay in between. Germline V gene lookup returns CDR1 LNHDA and CDR2 SQIVND (reference sequence). This chain's CDR3 is CASSLTVRSYQGEQYF. As DNA, the CDR3 is TGTGCCAGTAGTCTAACAGTGCGGTCTTACCAGGGGGAGCAGTACTTC.

About this clone: Relative to the germline gene, one junction end is altered; a read error may explain this. V usage is TRBV6-6 and J usage is TRBJ2-3, with D possibly matching TRBD2 (6 bases). The CDR3 runs 15 residues. Germline V lookup: CDR1 MNHNY, CDR2 SVGAGI (reference sequence). CDR3 in amino acids: CASSYSPDYTDTLYF. In DNA, the CDR3 is TGTGCCAGCAGTTACTCTCCGGACTACACAGATACGCTGTATTTT.

This chain joins TRBV20-1 and TRBJ1-2; TRBD1 aligns across 8 bases. V was pared by 3 bases and J by 1 base, with 7 bases of the junction left unmatched. In germline, CDR1 is DFQATT, CDR2 SNEGSKA (reference sequence). The CDR3 is 15 amino acids. CDR3 in amino acids: CSASVQGAINYGYTF. The DNA for the CDR3 is TGCAGTGCTAGTGTCCAGGGGGCAATTAACTATGGCTACACCTTC.

CDR3 sequence (DNA): TGTGCCATCAGTGATAATTCCTTCGGGACTGAAGCTTTCTTT. This gives the protein CAISDNSFGTEAFF. The chain has TRBV10-3 and TRBJ1-1; D is unclear. The CDR3 is made up of 14 amino acids. The V end was cut by 3 bases, the J end by 5 bases, with 13 bases between. Germline assignment: CDR1 ENHRY and CDR2 SYGVKD.

This chain joins TRBV28 and TRBJ1-5, with D possibly being TRBD1 (5 bases). The CDR3 extends over 17 amino acids. V was pared by 3 bases and J by 4 bases, with 19 bases between. Germline lookup yields CDR1 MDHEN and CDR2 SYDVKM. CDR3 nucleotides: TGTGCCAGCAGTTTGGGTCTGGGACGGAGGGAGAATCAGCCCCAGCATTTT. It is translated as CASSLGLGRRENQPQHF.

The rearrangement uses TRBV5-1 and TRBJ2-7; D call uncertain. The CDR3 is made up of 12 amino acids. V was shortened by 1 base and J by 2 bases, with 4 bases between the two germline ends. Germline CDR1 reads SGHRS; CDR2 reads YFSETQ. The chain's CDR3 is CASSLNTYEQYF. The CDR3 DNA reads as TGCGCCAGCAGCTTGAATACCTACGAGCAGTACTTC.

The chain uses TRBV6-5 and TRBJ1-1; D is possibly TRBD1 (6 bases). The CDR3 consists of 16 residues. The germline V and J ends were trimmed by 0 bases and 4 bases, with 15 bases remaining between them. CDR1 and CDR2 (germline): MNHEY, SVGAGI. CDR3 region: CASSYSTPGGGTEAFF. DNA of the CDR3: TGTGCCAGCAGTTACTCGACACCGGGGGGCGGCACTGAAGCTTTCTTT.

The V gene is TRBV9, the J gene TRBJ2-2; weak D call: TRBD1 (6 bases). Germline V CDR1 and CDR2: SGDLS, YYNGEE. V dropped 7 bases and J dropped 0 bases, with 10 bases sitting between them. The CDR3 sequence is 14 residues long. CDR3 amino acids: CASEGQPNTGELFF. The CDR3 nucleotides are TGTGCCAGCGAAGGACAGCCGAACACCGGGGAGCTGTTTTTT. Supplemented by reference TRBV9 and TRBJ2-2, the full variable domain reads DSGVTQTPKHLITATGQRVTLRCSPRSGDLSVYWYQQSLDQGLQFLIQYYNGEERAKGNILERFSAQQFPDLHSELNLSSLELGDSALYFCASEGQPNTGELFFGEGSRLTVL.

The chain recombines TRBV5-1 with TRBJ1-1, with D possibly matching TRBD1 (6 bases). V lost 3 bases and J 5 bases, leaving 14 bases between the germline ends. The CDR3 loop spans 14 amino acids. In germline, CDR1 is SGHRS, CDR2 YFSETQ. CDR3 loop: CASSSTTGITEAFF. As DNA, the CDR3 is TGCGCCAGCAGCTCAACAACAGGGATAACTGAAGCTTTCTTT.

This clone was seen just once. The chain links TRBV10-3 to TRBJ1-5, with TRBD1 as a possible D gene (6 bases). The germline CDR1 and CDR2 sequences are ENHRY and SYGVKD. V lost 6 bases and J lost 5, with 11 bases in between. The length of the CDR3 is 13 residues. This CDR3 is CAIRTGSDQPQHF. The CDR3 DNA reads as TGTGCCATCAGAACAGGGAGCGATCAGCCCCAGCATTTT.

The gene calls are TRBV9 and TRBJ2-1, with D maybe TRBD1 (6 bases). V was clipped by 0 bases and J by 7 bases, with 14 bases between them. The germline V gene encodes CDR1 SGDLS and CDR2 YYNGEE. CDR3 length: 15 residues. The CDR3 coding sequence is TGTGCCAGCAGCGTAGCCCCAGGGGCCGGGAATGAGCAGTTCTTC. It codes for CASSVAPGAGNEQFF.

Concerning this clone: An end of the junction differs from the germline gene, which may be a read error. The chain uses TRBV3-1 (or the pseudogene TRBV3-2) and TRBJ1-1; 7 nucleotides line up with TRBD1. Germline CDR1 and CDR2: LGHDT and YNNKEL (reference sequence). This CDR3 region has 13 residues. CDR3 in DNA: TGTGCCAGCAGTCAAGCAGGGGGCACTGAAGCTTTCTTT. Translating it yields CASSQAGGTEAFF.

This clone has only one observation. The V and J genes are TRBV6-2 or TRBV6-3 and TRBJ2-7; 8 bases align to TRBD2. Looked up from germline, CDR1 is MNHEY and CDR2 is SVGEGT. The CDR3 has 15 residues. Unmatched junction bases numbered 10, after V lost 6 bases and J lost 3 bases. The CDR3 coding sequence is TGTGCCAGCAGCCATGCCGGGACTAGAGGCTACGAGCAGTACTTC. Encoded protein: CASSHAGTRGYEQYF.

In its sample, this clone was seen once. V is TRBV19 and J is TRBJ2-1; 7 bases are shared with TRBD2. This CDR3 has 15 residues. Germline V gene sequence: CDR1 LNHDA, CDR2 SQIVND (reference sequence). Trimming at V came to 4 bases and at J to 7 bases, leaving 10 bases not matched to a gene. The CDR3 DNA sequence: TGTGCCAGTAGTAAAGGACTAGGTGGGAGGAATGAGCAGTTCTTC. It yields the protein CASSKGLGGRNEQFF.

This chain links TRBV18 with TRBJ2-3; the D is unclear. This CDR3 region has 14 residues. Germline CDR1 is KGHSH and CDR2 is LQKENI. V was cut by 2 bases and J by 2 bases, with 8 bases left in between. CDR3 in DNA: TGTGCCAGCTCACCATTAATGTCCACAGATACGCAGTATTTT. This encodes CASSPLMSTDTQYF.

The CDR3 sequence: CAGGAARHNEQFF. The CDR3 DNA sequence: TGTGCCGGAGGGGCGGCACGCCACAATGAGCAGTTCTTC. The rearrangement joins TRBV7-9 to TRBJ2-1; tentatively, D is TRBD2 (6 bases). CDR3 length: 13 residues. The V end lost 11 bases, the J end lost 5 bases, and 16 bases lay between the germline ends. Per the germline V gene, CDR1 is SEHNR and CDR2 is FQNEAQ (reference sequence).

This clone came up once. This chain links TRBV15 with TRBJ2-4, with 7 bases fitting TRBD1. The V segment lost 0 bases and the J segment 0 bases; nucleotides outside the gene matches: 14. Germline loops: CDR1 LNHNV, CDR2 YYDKDF (reference sequence). The CDR3 contains 20 residues. The CDR3 DNA follows: TGTGCCACCAGCAGAGAAGGGGGCAGCGGTCGCACCTTAGCCAAAAACATTCAGTACTTC. It encodes CATSREGGSGRTLAKNIQYF.

The sample holds one count of this clone. This chain connects TRBV12-3 or TRBV12-4 to TRBJ1-2, with TRBD1 matching over 8 bases. V shed 6 bases, J shed 6 bases, and the junction held 6 bases outside the gene matches. There are 13 residues in the CDR3. CDR3 nucleotides: TGTGCCAGCAGCCTATCGGACAGGGATGGCTACACCTTC. It specifies CASSLSDRDGYTF.

This clone was found once. The rearrangement uses TRBV9 and TRBJ1-5; D gene ambiguous. The V gene lost 3 bases and the J gene lost 0 bases, with 7 bases spanning the gap. Germline V gene lookup returns CDR1 SGDLS and CDR2 YYNGEE. CDR3 length: 14 amino acids. The CDR3 DNA is TGTGCCAGCAGCGGTGGCACTAGCAATCAGCCCCAGCATTTT. Encoded protein: CASSGGTSNQPQHF.

The V gene is TRBV3-1 (or the pseudogene TRBV3-2), the J gene TRBJ1-6; TRBD1 matches 8 bases. The CDR3 runs to 17 residues. V lost 4 bases, J lost 5 bases, and 10 bases stayed unmatched. Germline V CDR1 and CDR2: LGHDT, YNNKEL (reference sequence). As DNA, the CDR3 is TGTGCCAGCAGCCCACCCGGACAGGGAACAAATAATTCACCCCTCCACTTT. Translation gives CASSPPGQGTNNSPLHF.

The V call is TRBV5-1, the J call TRBJ2-1, with 14 nucleotides matching TRBD2. V was pared by 4 bases and J by 8 bases, with 8 bases of the junction left unmatched. The CDR3 covers 16 residues. CDR1 is SGHRS and CDR2 is YFSETQ in the germline V gene. In DNA, the CDR3 is TGCGCCAGCAGCGGCGGGACTAGCGGGAGTGGGTATGAGCAGTTCTTC. Its protein is CASSGGTSGSGYEQFF.

The chain joins TRBV5-4 to TRBJ2-7, with 9 bases aligning to TRBD1. The CDR3 covers 16 residues. Germline trimming cut 4 bases from V and 0 bases from J; bases unmatched to any gene: 8. Germline lookup yields CDR1 SGHNT and CDR2 YYREEE (reference sequence). The CDR3, as DNA: TGTGCCAGCAGCAGGCCTGGACAGGGGAGCTCCTACGAGCAGTACTTC. Translation: CASSRPGQGSSYEQYF.

The chain links TRBV4-2 to TRBJ2-5; D possibly corresponds to TRBD2 (5 bases). The V and J ends lost 2 bases and 3 bases respectively, with 7 bases between them. The CDR3 totals 13 residues. The germline gives CDR1 LGHNA, CDR2 YNFKEQ. The CDR3 reads CASSQLGEETQYF. For the CDR3, the DNA is TGTGCCAGCAGCCAACTCGGGGAAGAGACCCAGTACTTC.

The chain employs TRBV5-1 and TRBJ2-3; no firm D call. The CDR3 has 16 residues. Trimming took off 0 bases at V and 2 bases at J, with 13 bases between the two ends. From germline, CDR1 is SGHRS and CDR2 YFSETQ. CDR3 in DNA: TGCGCCAGCAGCTTGGTTGTCAGGCGATACACAGATACGCAGTATTTT. This sequence encodes CASSLVVRRYTDTQYF.

This sequence joins TRBV6-5 and TRBJ1-1; 9 bases align to TRBD1. This CDR3 is 15 amino acids long. CDR1 MNHEY and CDR2 SVGAGI come from the germline V gene. V lost 4 bases and J lost 1; bases outside the gene matches: 4. The CDR3 is CASSLQGAGNTEAFF. The CDR3 region has the DNA TGTGCCAGCAGTTTACAGGGGGCAGGGAACACTGAAGCTTTCTTT.

This rearrangement joins TRBV3-1 (or the pseudogene TRBV3-2) to TRBJ2-7; 13 bases map to TRBD2. The CDR3 is 19 residues long. Germline CDR1 and CDR2: LGHDT and YNNKEL (reference sequence). The junction had 11 bases not matched to a gene; V was cut back by 1 base and J by 2 bases. The CDR3 is CASSQGDWGLAGSPYEQYF. The CDR3 DNA reads TGTGCCAGCAGCCAAGGTGACTGGGGACTAGCGGGGAGCCCCTACGAGCAGTACTTC.

The J gene is TRBJ2-1, the V gene TRBV3-1 (or the pseudogene TRBV3-2); 8 bases match TRBD2. This CDR3 contains 15 residues. The ends lost 1 base at V and 3 bases at J; junction bases unmatched: 2. CDR1 LGHDT and CDR2 YNNKEL come from the germline V gene (reference sequence). DNA of the CDR3: TGTGCCAGCAGCCAAGGGGCGGGAGGCTACAATGAGCAGTTCTTC. Translating it yields CASSQGAGGYNEQFF.